This T cell receptor (beta chain) came from a study of post-analysis software for immune sequencing data. Study-wide background: Recorded disease courses covered relapsing-remitting, secondary progressive and progressive-relapsing multiple sclerosis. Some patients had no subtype annotation. Study-wide results and caveats: Five TRBV segments occurring more often in patients than controls included TRBV5-6, TRBV5-1 and TRBV20-1. Controls had significantly higher normalized Chao1 diversity than multiple sclerosis patients. Strong same-batch co-clustering of samples appeared with F measure clustering.

Researchers reported that TCR beta cDNA libraries carried unique molecular identifiers. There were about 1 to 10 million T cells, and 400,000 to 650,000 cDNA molecules came from them. TCRdb independently ran MiXCR on the PCR reads; one entry per CDR3 protein. In the table there are 600,000 to 700,000 distinct CDR3 sequences, roughly three fifths of which are singletons. On this clonotype: Its antigen is undetermined.

The germline V and J ends were trimmed by 3 bases and 0 bases, with 7 bases remaining between them. Germline values: CDR1 KGHSH, CDR2 LQKENI. This CDR3 comprises 14 residues. This clonotype originated in a girl aged 2 to 10 with multiple sclerosis. The chain links TRBV18 to TRBJ2-3; D not resolved. The sample taken for sequencing was blood. For the CDR3, the DNA is TGTGCCAGCTCACCTGTTGCTAGCACAGATACGCAGTATTTT. Its translation: CASSPVASTDTQYF. Full variable domain (outside the CDR3, taken from reference TRBV18 and TRBJ2-3): NAGVMQNPRHLVRRRGQEARLRCSPMKGHSHVYWYRQLPEEGLKFMVYLQKENIIDESGMPKERFSAEFPKEGPSILRIQQVVRGDSAAYFCASSPVASTDTQYFGPGTRLTVL.